This T cell receptor (beta chain) was recorded in a study of blood T cell repertoires in COVID-19. Study background: Sites across the United States, Italy and Spain contributed samples from acute and convalescent COVID-19. Nucleic acid was either cDNA or gDNA, and it came from T cells, B-cell-depleted T cells, or PBMCs.

This clone turned up a few times. Germline V gives CDR1 SGHTA, CDR2 FQGNSA. This CDR3 comprises 16 residues. Deletions cut 7 bases from V and 1 base from J, with 16 bases between. Followed over time, Seattle patients had been enrolled while infection was active. In the study's own analysis: Estimated nucleated cell counts came from reference gene primer amplification. TCRdb keeps only in-frame clones here, not all; method: immunoSEQ multiplex PCR. V and J calls and clone size are as listed in that table; D and trimming were resolved from the DNA. This table has about 73,000 clones, approximately 71% appearing once.

The TCR comes from a man between 65 and 85 years old with COVID-19, enrolled during active disease. V gene TRBV7-2 combines with J gene TRBJ2-2, with D perhaps matching TRBD2 (6 bases). Sequenced: peripheral blood. CDR3: CASKTGGVLNTGELFF. CDR3 coding DNA: TGTGCCAGCAAAACGGGCGGGGTCCTGAACACCGGGGAGCTGTTTTTT.